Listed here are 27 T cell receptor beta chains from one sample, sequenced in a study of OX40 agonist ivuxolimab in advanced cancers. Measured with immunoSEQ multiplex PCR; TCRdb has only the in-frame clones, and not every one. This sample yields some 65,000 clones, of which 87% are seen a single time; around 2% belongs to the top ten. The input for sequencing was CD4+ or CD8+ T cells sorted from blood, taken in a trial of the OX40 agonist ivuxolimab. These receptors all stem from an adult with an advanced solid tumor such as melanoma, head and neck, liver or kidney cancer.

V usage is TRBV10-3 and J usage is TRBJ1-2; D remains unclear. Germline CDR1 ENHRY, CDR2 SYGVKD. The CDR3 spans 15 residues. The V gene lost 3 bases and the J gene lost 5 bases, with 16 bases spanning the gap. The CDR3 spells CAISETLTSGYGYTF. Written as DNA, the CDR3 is TGTGCCATCAGTGAAACGCTAACGTCTGGTTATGGCTACACCTTC.

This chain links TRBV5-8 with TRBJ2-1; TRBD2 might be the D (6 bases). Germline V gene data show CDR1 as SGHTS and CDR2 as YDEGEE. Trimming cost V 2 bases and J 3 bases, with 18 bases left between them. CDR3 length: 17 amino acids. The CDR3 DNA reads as TGTGCCAGCAGCTTCAGGGTTCATGGGGGACTCTACAATGAGCAGTTCTTC. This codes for CASSFRVHGGLYNEQFF.

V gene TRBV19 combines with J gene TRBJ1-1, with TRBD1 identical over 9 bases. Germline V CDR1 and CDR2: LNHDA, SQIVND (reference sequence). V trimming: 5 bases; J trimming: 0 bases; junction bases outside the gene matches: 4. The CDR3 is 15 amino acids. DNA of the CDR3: TGTGCCAGTAGTGGGACAGGGTATATGAACACTGAAGCTTTCTTT. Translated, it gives CASSGTGYMNTEAFF.

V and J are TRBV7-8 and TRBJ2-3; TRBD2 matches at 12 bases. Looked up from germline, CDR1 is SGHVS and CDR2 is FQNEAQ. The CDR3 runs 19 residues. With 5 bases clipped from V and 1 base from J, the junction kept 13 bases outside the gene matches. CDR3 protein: CASSLRLAGDLVGTDTQYF. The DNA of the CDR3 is TGTGCCAGCAGCCTCAGACTAGCGGGAGATCTAGTTGGCACAGATACGCAGTATTTT.

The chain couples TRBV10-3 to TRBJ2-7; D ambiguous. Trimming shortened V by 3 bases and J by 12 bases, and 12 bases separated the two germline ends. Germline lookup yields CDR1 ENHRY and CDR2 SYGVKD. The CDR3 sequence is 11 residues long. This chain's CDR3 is CAISEGTQPYF. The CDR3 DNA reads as TGTGCCATCAGTGAAGGTACACAGCCGTACTTC.

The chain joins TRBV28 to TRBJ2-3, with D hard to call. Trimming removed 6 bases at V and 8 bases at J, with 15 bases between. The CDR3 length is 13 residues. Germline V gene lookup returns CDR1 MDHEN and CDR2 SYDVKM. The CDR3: CASRSPSIGTQYF. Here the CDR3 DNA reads TGTGCCAGCAGATCGCCTTCGATTGGTACGCAGTATTTT.

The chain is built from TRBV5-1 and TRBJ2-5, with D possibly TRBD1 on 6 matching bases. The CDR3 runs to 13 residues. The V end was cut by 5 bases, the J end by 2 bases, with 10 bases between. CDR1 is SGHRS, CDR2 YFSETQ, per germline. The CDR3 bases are TGCGCCAGCAGTTACAGGGAGCAAGAGACCCAGTACTTC. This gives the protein CASSYREQETQYF.

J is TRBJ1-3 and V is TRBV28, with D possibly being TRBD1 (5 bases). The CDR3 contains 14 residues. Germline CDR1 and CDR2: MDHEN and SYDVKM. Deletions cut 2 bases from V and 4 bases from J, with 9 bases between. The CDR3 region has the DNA TGTGCCAGCAGTTTAGCGAGGGGAGGAAACACCATATATTTT. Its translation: CASSLARGGNTIYF.

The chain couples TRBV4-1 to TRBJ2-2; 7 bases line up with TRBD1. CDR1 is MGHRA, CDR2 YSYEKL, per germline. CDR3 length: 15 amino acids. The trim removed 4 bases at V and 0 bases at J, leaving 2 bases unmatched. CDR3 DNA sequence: TGCGCCAGCAGCCGCGGACAGGCGAACACCGGGGAGCTGTTTTTT. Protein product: CASSRGQANTGELFF.

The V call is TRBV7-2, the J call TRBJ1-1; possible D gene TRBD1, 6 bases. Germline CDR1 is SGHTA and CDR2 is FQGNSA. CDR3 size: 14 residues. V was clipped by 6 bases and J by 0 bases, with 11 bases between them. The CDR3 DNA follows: TGTGCCAGCAGAGGGACAACCATGAACACTGAAGCTTTCTTT. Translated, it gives CASRGTTMNTEAFF.

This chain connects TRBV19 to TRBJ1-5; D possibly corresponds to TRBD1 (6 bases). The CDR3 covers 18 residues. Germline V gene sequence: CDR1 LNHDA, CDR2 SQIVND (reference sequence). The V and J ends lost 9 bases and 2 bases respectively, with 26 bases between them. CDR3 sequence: CASTLLGGEYSGNQPQHF. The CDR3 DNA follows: TGTGCCAGCACCCTTTTAGGGGGGGAGTATAGCGGCAATCAGCCCCAGCATTTT.

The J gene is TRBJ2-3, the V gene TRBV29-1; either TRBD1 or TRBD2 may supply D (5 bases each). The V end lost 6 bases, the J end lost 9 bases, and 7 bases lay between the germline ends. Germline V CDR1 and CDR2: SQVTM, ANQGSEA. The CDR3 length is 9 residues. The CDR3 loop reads CSVEGTQYF. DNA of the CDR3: TGCAGCGTCGAGGGGACGCAGTATTTT.

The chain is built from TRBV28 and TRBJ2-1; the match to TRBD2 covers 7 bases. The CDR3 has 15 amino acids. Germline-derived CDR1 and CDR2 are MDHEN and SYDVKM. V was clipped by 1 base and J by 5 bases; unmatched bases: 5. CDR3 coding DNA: TGTGCCAGCAGTTTATCGGGCGGGAGTAACAATGAGCAGTTCTTC. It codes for CASSLSGGSNNEQFF. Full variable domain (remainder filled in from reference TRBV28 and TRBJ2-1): DVKVTQSSRYLVKRTGEKVFLECVQDMDHENMFWYRQDPGLGLRLIYFSYDVKMKEKGDIPEGYSVSREKKERFSLILESASTNQTSMYLCASSLSGGSNNEQFFGPGTRLTVL.

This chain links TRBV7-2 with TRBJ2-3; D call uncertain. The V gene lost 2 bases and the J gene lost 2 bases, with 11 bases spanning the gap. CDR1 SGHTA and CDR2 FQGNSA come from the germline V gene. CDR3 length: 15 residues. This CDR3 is CASSLFGSFTDTQYF. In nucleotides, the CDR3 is TGTGCCAGCAGCTTATTCGGTAGTTTCACAGATACGCAGTATTTT.

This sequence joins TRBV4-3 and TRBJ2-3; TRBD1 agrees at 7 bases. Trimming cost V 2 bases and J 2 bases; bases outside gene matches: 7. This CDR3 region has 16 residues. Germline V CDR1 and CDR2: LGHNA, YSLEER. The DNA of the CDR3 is TGCGCCAGCAGCCAACTAGGGGGCAGTGTCACAGATACGCAGTATTTT. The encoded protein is CASSQLGGSVTDTQYF.

CDR3 amino acids: CASSHTGEQYF. The CDR3 region has the DNA TGTGCCAGCAGCCACACCGGCGAGCAGTACTTC. This chain uses TRBV7-2 with TRBJ2-7; the D is unclear. V lost 5 bases and J 6 bases, leaving 8 bases between the germline ends. Germline values: CDR1 SGHTA, CDR2 FQGNSA. CDR3 size: 11 residues.

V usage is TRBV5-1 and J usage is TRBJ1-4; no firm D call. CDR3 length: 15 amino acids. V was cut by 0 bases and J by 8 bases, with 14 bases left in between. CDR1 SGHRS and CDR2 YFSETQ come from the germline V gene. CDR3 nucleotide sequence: TGCGCCAGCAGCTTGGATGTGACATCTCGCGAAAAACTGTTTTTT. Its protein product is CASSLDVTSREKLFF.

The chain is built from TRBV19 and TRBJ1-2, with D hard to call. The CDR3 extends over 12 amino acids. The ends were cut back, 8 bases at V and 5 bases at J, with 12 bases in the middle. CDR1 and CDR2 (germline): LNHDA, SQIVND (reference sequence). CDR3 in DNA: TGTGCCAGTGTGGGTCGTCTGTATGGCTACACCTTC. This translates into CASVGRLYGYTF.

The CDR3: CASNILGNTIYF. The CDR3 DNA follows: TGTGCCAGCAACATCCTAGGAAACACCATATATTTT. This chain uses TRBV5-5 with TRBJ1-3; D remains ambiguous. Trimming stripped 6 bases from V and 4 bases from J, with 8 bases between. Looked up from germline, CDR1 is SGHKS and CDR2 is YYEKEE (reference sequence). This CDR3 has 12 amino acids.

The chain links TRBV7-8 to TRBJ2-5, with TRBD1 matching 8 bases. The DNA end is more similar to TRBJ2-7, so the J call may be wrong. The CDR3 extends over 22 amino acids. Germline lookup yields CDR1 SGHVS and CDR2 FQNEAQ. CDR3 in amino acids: CASSPRPETGTGFGRRGSEQYF. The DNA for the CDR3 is TGTGCCAGCAGCCCGAGACCAGAAACCGGGACAGGTTTCGGTCGTAGGGGTTCCGAGCAGTACTTC.

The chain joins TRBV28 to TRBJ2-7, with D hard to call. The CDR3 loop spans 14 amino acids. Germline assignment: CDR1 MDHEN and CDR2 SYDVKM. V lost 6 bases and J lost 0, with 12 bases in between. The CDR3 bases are TGTGCCAGCAGCCCTGTTCTGATCTCCTACGAGCAGTACTTC. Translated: CASSPVLISYEQYF.

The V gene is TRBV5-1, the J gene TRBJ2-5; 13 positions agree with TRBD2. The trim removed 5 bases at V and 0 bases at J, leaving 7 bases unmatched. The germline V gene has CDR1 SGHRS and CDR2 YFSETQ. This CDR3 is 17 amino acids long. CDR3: CASRRTSGGGYQETQYF. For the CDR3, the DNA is TGCGCCAGCAGGCGGACTAGCGGGGGAGGGTACCAAGAGACCCAGTACTTC. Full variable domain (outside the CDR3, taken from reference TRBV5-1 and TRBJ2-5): KAGVTQTPRYLIKTRGQQVTLSCSPISGHRSVSWYQQTPGQGLQFLFEYFSETQRNKGNFPGRFSGRQFSNSRSEMNVSTLELGDSALYLCASRRTSGGGYQETQYFGPGTRLLVL.

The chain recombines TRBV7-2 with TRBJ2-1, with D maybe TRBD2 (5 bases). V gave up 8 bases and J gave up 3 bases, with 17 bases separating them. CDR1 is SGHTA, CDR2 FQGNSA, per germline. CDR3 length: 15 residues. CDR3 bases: TGTGCCAGCCTCCCCTCGGGGATCCGCTACAATGAGCAGTTCTTC. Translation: CASLPSGIRYNEQFF.

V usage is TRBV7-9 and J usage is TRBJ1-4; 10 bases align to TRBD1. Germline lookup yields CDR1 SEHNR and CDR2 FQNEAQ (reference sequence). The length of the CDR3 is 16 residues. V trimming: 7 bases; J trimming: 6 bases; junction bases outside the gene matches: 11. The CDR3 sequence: CASTTLGTGVDEKLFF. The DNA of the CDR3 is TGTGCCAGCACGACCCTTGGGACAGGGGTAGATGAAAAACTGTTTTTT.

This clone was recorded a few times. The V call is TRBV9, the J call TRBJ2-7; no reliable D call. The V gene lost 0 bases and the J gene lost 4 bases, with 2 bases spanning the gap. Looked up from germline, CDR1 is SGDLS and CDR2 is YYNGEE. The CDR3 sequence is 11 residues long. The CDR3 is CASSVVYEQYF. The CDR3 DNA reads TGTGCCAGCAGCGTAGTGTACGAGCAGTACTTC.

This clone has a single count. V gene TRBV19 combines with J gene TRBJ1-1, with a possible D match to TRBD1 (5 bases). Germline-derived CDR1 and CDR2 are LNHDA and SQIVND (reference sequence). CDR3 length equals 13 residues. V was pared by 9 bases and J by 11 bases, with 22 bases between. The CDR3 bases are TGTGCCAGCTTCGAGCCGGGGGGTAGCGGCGCTTTCTTT. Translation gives CASFEPGGSGAFF.

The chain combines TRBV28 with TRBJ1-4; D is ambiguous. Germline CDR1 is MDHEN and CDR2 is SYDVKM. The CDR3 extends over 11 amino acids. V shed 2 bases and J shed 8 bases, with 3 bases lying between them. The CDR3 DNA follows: TGTGCCAGCAGTTTAAGCGAAAAACTGTTTTTT. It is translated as CASSLSEKLFF.